Below, 30 T cell receptor beta chains from the same sample are listed, as sequenced in a study of graft-versus-host responses after intestinal transplantation. Clones were read by immunoSEQ multiplex PCR, and TCRdb kept only the in-frame ones, dropping some. The repertoire holds 7,500 or so clones, about 26% seen once, with about 4.1% in the top ten. The sequencing used alloreactive CD4+ T cells from a mixed lymphocyte reaction culture, collected before transplantation. Subset given: CFSE-low proliferating T cells sorted from roughly six-day pre-transplant mixed lymphocyte reaction (GvH or HvG direction). The receptors were gathered from a human patient who was an organ donor for intestinal transplantation.

This clone was counted only a few times. The CDR3 loop is CASSDQGVTQYF. The DNA of the CDR3 is TGTGCCAGCAGCGATCAGGGAGTGACCCAGTACTTC. The chain recombines TRBV5-4 with TRBJ2-5, with D possibly called TRBD1 or TRBD2 (5 bases each). CDR1 is SGHNT and CDR2 is YYREEE in the germline V gene (reference sequence). Trimming left V 4 bases short and J 7 bases short, with 11 bases between. The CDR3 totals 12 residues.

In this sample, this clone turned up a few times. CDR3 nucleotide sequence: TGTGCCAGCAGCTTGCCTTGGGTGCGGCAGTACTTC. The encoded protein is CASSLPWVRQYF. The V call is TRBV7-9, the J call TRBJ2-7; D unclear. The CDR3 consists of 12 residues. Trimming pared 3 bases from V and 9 bases from J, leaving 12 bases between. Germline V lookup: CDR1 SEHNR, CDR2 FQNEAQ (reference sequence).

This chain connects TRBV5-6 to TRBJ2-3; TRBD2 aligns across 9 bases. Germline values: CDR1 SGHDT, CDR2 YYEEEE. The CDR3 extends over 16 amino acids. The V segment lost 5 bases and the J segment 2 bases; nucleotides outside the gene matches: 9. This CDR3 reads CASRLELAGPTDTQYF. CDR3 nucleotide sequence: TGTGCCAGCAGACTGGAGCTAGCGGGGCCCACAGATACGCAGTATTTT.

The chain combines TRBV4-1 with TRBJ2-3; 11 bases align to TRBD2. With 1 base clipped from V and 1 base from J, the junction kept 10 bases outside the gene matches. This CDR3 contains 19 residues. Looked up from germline, CDR1 is MGHRA and CDR2 is YSYEKL. The CDR3: CASSQGLAGPKWGTDTQYF. The CDR3 nucleotides are TGCGCCAGCAGCCAAGGACTAGCGGGACCTAAGTGGGGCACAGATACGCAGTATTTT.

This clone has only one observation. This CDR3 reads CASRNGGLGGNEQFF. The CDR3 DNA follows: TGTGCCAGCAGGAATGGGGGACTGGGTGGCAATGAGCAGTTCTTC. The chain links TRBV7-6 to TRBJ2-1; D perhaps matches TRBD2 (6 bases). This CDR3 has 15 amino acids. Between the trimmed V and J ends, which lost 6 bases and 6 bases, there was a span of 18 bases. Germline V gene data show CDR1 as SGHVS and CDR2 as FNYEAQ. Combining the CDR3 with reference TRBV7-6 and TRBJ2-1 gives the whole variable domain GAGVSQSPRYKVTKRGQDVALRCDPISGHVSLYWYRQALGQGPEFLTYFNYEAQQDKSGLPNDRFSAERPEGSISTLTIQRTEQRDSAMYRCASRNGGLGGNEQFFGPGTRLTVL.

This rearrangement joins TRBV4-2 to TRBJ1-1; D unclear. The CDR3 contains 13 residues. From germline, CDR1 is LGHNA and CDR2 YNFKEQ. V dropped 4 bases and J dropped 5 bases, with 11 bases sitting between them. CDR3 sequence: CASSPELLTEAFF. The CDR3 nucleotides are TGTGCCAGCAGCCCAGAGTTGTTGACTGAAGCTTTCTTT.

The chain couples TRBV7-3 to TRBJ2-2, with D unclear. With 2 bases removed from V and 0 bases from J, the gap between germline ends came to 4 bases. Germline loops: CDR1 SGHTA, CDR2 FQGTGA. CDR3 length: 14 residues. The CDR3 DNA reads TGTGCCAGCAGCTTACTAGCGAACACCGGGGAGCTGTTTTTT. Protein sequence: CASSLLANTGELFF. Full variable domain (missing parts from reference TRBV7-3 and TRBJ2-2): GAGVSQTPSNKVTEKGKYVELRCDPISGHTALYWYRQSLGQGPEFLIYFQGTGAADDSGLPNDRFFAVRPEGSVSTLKIQRTERGDSAVYLCASSLLANTGELFFGEGSRLTVL.

The CDR3 DNA sequence: TGTGCCAGCAGTACCAGCAATCAGCCCCAGCATTTT. This gives the protein CASSTSNQPQHF. This chain connects TRBV28 to TRBJ1-5, with unresolved D. The CDR3 spans 12 residues. With 5 bases removed from V and 1 base from J, the gap between germline ends came to 3 bases. Germline CDR1 and CDR2: MDHEN and SYDVKM.

In this sample, this clone is medium-sized. The rearrangement joins TRBV5-6 to TRBJ2-6; D not resolved. This CDR3 region has 18 residues. The ends were cut back, 1 base at V and 2 bases at J, with 16 bases in the middle. The germline CDR1 and CDR2 sequences are SGHDT and YYEEEE. The CDR3 nucleotides are TGTGCCAGCAGCTTGTGGTTCGGCCTACAAGCTGGGGCCAACGTCCTGACTTTC. It specifies CASSLWFGLQAGANVLTF.

This clone was observed a handful of times. V usage is TRBV7-3 and J usage is TRBJ2-3; 10 bases are a match to TRBD2. CDR3 length equals 16 residues. Unmatched junction bases numbered 6, after V lost 5 bases and J lost 1 base. Germline CDR1 is SGHTA and CDR2 is FQGTGA. The CDR3 nucleotides are TGTGCCAGCAGCCAGCTAGCGGGAGTGGGCACAGATACGCAGTATTTT. As protein: CASSQLAGVGTDTQYF.

The chain joins TRBV4-3 to TRBJ2-5; perhaps TRBD1 as D (6 bases). Germline V gives CDR1 LGHNA, CDR2 YSLEER. V was cut by 1 base and J by 4 bases, with 10 bases left in between. The CDR3 length is 14 residues. This CDR3 reads CASSQGDNRETQYF. CDR3 sequence (DNA): TGCGCCAGCAGCCAAGGGGACAACAGAGAGACCCAGTACTTC.

This clone was seen a few times. The rearrangement joins TRBV7-3 to TRBJ2-3; TRBD2 agrees at 8 bases. The CDR3 is 15 residues long. Trimming removed 6 bases from V and 5 bases from J; junction bases left unmatched: 10. Germline CDR1 is SGHTA and CDR2 is FQGTGA. CDR3 protein: CASRLAGLTGDTQYF. The CDR3 coding sequence is TGTGCCAGCAGATTAGCGGGGCTCACCGGAGATACGCAGTATTTT. Full variable domain (remainder filled in from reference TRBV7-3 and TRBJ2-3): GAGVSQTPSNKVTEKGKYVELRCDPISGHTALYWYRQSLGQGPEFLIYFQGTGAADDSGLPNDRFFAVRPEGSVSTLKIQRTERGDSAVYLCASRLAGLTGDTQYFGPGTRLTVL.

Notes on this clone: This is likely an artifact of a read error, given a far larger clone one base away. The chain recombines TRBV5-8 with TRBJ1-3, with D possibly being TRBD1 (6 bases). Germline V gives CDR1 SGHTS, CDR2 YDEGEE. CDR3 length: 15 amino acids. In DNA, the CDR3 is TGTGCCGGCAGCTTGGATACAGGGTACGGAAACACCATATATTTT. It codes for CAGSLDTGYGNTIYF. Drawing the rest from reference TRBV5-8 and TRBJ1-3, the complete variable domain is EAGVTQSPTHLIKTRGQQATLRCSPISGHTSVYWYQQALGLGLQFLLWYDEGEERNRGNFPPRFSGRQFPNYSSELNVNALELEDSALYLCAGSLDTGYGNTIYFGEGSWLTVV.

In this sample, this clone is medium-sized. The chain combines TRBV7-2 with TRBJ1-1; D is ambiguous. The CDR3 is 14 residues long. The germline gives CDR1 SGHTA, CDR2 FQGNSA. Trimming took 6 bases from V and 1 from J, leaving 12 bases between them. The CDR3 loop reads CASSFSGPNTEAFF. DNA of the CDR3: TGTGCCAGCAGTTTCAGTGGACCGAACACTGAAGCTTTCTTT.

The J gene is TRBJ2-6, the V gene TRBV29-1; no clear D. Per the germline V gene, CDR1 is SQVTM and CDR2 is ANQGSEA. This CDR3 has 17 amino acids. V was cut by 5 bases and J by 5 bases, with 22 bases left in between. CDR3 bases: TGCAGCGTTAAAGTAGTTAGCATACAAAGTCGGGCCAACGTCCTGACTTTC. It is translated as CSVKVVSIQSRANVLTF.

This clone has only a few counts. At one end, the junction sequence differs from germline, possibly due to a read error. This rearrangement joins TRBV5-3 to TRBJ1-5; D unclear. Being an ORF, TRBV5-3 has a function that is uncertain. The CDR3 has 13 amino acids. The CDR3 region has the DNA TGTGCCAGCAGCTTAGAACAGCTTAGGCCCCAGCATTTT. This translates into CASSLEQLRPQHF.

The chain is built from TRBV11-3 and TRBJ2-5; TRBD2 agrees at 11 bases. The CDR3 contains 16 residues. Germline assignment: CDR1 SGHNT and CDR2 YENEEA. Germline trimming cut 1 base from V and 0 bases from J; bases unmatched to any gene: 1. The CDR3 DNA sequence: TGTGCCAGCAGCTTAGGGACTAGCGGGTACCAAGAGACCCAGTACTTC. Amino acids: CASSLGTSGYQETQYF. The whole variable domain, remainder taken from reference TRBV11-3 and TRBJ2-5, is EAGVVQSPRYKIIEKKQPVAFWCNPISGHNTLYWYLQNLGQGPELLIRYENEEAVDDSQLPKDRFSAERLKGVDSTLKIQPAELGDSAVYLCASSLGTSGYQETQYFGPGTRLLVL.

The J gene is TRBJ1-1, the V gene TRBV28; D is unresolved. Germline loops: CDR1 MDHEN, CDR2 SYDVKM. Trimming stripped 3 bases from V and 2 bases from J, with 10 bases between. The length of the CDR3 is 14 residues. This chain's CDR3 is CASSLERINTEAFF. The CDR3 DNA is TGTGCCAGCAGTTTGGAGAGGATTAACACTGAAGCTTTCTTT.

The CDR3 region is CASRRSIATWHHQPQHF. CDR3 nucleotide sequence: TGTGCCAGCAGACGGAGCATAGCTACATGGCATCATCAGCCCCAGCATTTT. The chain uses TRBV21-1 and TRBJ1-5. TRBV21-1 is a listed pseudogene. The CDR3 totals 17 residues.

This sequence joins TRBV7-2 and TRBJ1-2; D is uncertain. The CDR3 is 13 residues long. Trimming cost V 2 bases and J 2 bases, with 6 bases left between them. CDR1 and CDR2 from the germline V gene are SGHTA and FQGNSA. CDR3 protein: CASSLQENYGYTF. The CDR3 DNA reads as TGTGCCAGCAGCTTACAGGAAAACTATGGCTACACCTTC.

Note on this clone: Germline and junction disagree at one end, which may indicate a read error. The chain employs TRBV28 and TRBJ2-7; TRBD2 matches at 8 bases. The germline V gene has CDR1 MDHEN and CDR2 SYDVKM. This CDR3 is built from 14 residues. In DNA, the CDR3 is TGTGCCAGCAGCAAGCGGGAGTCGTTCTGCGAGCAGCACTTC. It encodes CASSKRESFCEQHF.

The CDR3 DNA reads as TGTGCCAGCAGCGTAGTGGGGGGCGGCTACACCTTC. Its protein is CASSVVGGGYTF. V is TRBV9 and J is TRBJ1-2; D possibly corresponds to TRBD1 (6 bases). CDR3 size: 12 residues. Trimming took 0 bases from V and 8 from J, leaving 8 bases between them. Germline values: CDR1 SGDLS, CDR2 YYNGEE. Filled out from reference TRBV9 and TRBJ1-2, the complete variable domain reads DSGVTQTPKHLITATGQRVTLRCSPRSGDLSVYWYQQSLDQGLQFLIQYYNGEERAKGNILERFSAQQFPDLHSELNLSSLELGDSALYFCASSVVGGGYTFGSGTRLTVV.

This chain joins TRBV6-4 and TRBJ2-7; 11 bases align to TRBD1. The CDR3 totals 16 residues. Trimming cost V 5 bases and J 3 bases; bases outside gene matches: 9. Germline V gives CDR1 MRHNA, CDR2 SNTAGT. The CDR3 loop is CASSYAGTGGFYEQYF. The CDR3 DNA sequence: TGTGCCAGCAGTTACGCCGGGACAGGGGGTTTCTACGAGCAGTACTTC.

This clone was counted only a few times. The rearrangement links TRBV7-9 to TRBJ2-3, with a weak D call TRBD2 (5 bases). V shed 5 bases and J shed 3 bases, with 18 bases lying between them. This CDR3 region has 16 residues. Germline CDR1 SEHNR, CDR2 FQNEAQ (reference sequence). CDR3 residues: CASSPIYAGGTDTQYF. CDR3 DNA sequence: TGTGCCAGCAGCCCAATCTACGCGGGCGGGACAGATACGCAGTATTTT.

The chain couples TRBV11-2 to TRBJ1-5; 9 nucleotides line up with TRBD1. CDR3 length: 16 amino acids. J was trimmed by 4 bases and V by 1 base; bases with no gene match: 5. Germline assignment: CDR1 SGHAT and CDR2 FQNNGV. CDR3 coding DNA: TGTGCCAGCAGCTTAGGGTACGGGACAGGGAATCAGCCCCAGCATTTT. Protein product: CASSLGYGTGNQPQHF.

This clone was recorded once. The chain has TRBV9 and TRBJ2-1; D perhaps matches TRBD2 (6 bases). The germline V and J ends were trimmed by 3 bases and 9 bases, with 16 bases remaining between them. This CDR3 comprises 14 residues. From germline, CDR1 is SGDLS and CDR2 YYNGEE. CDR3 region: CASSGQTSRSEQFF. The CDR3 DNA follows: TGTGCCAGCAGCGGACAGACTAGTAGGAGTGAGCAGTTCTTC. Drawing the rest from reference TRBV9 and TRBJ2-1, the complete variable domain is DSGVTQTPKHLITATGQRVTLRCSPRSGDLSVYWYQQSLDQGLQFLIQYYNGEERAKGNILERFSAQQFPDLHSELNLSSLELGDSALYFCASSGQTSRSEQFFGPGTRLTVL.

This chain uses TRBV5-1 with TRBJ2-3; 7 nucleotides agree with TRBD2. CDR3 size: 18 residues. V lost 0 bases to trimming and J lost 0 bases; unmatched junction nucleotides: 10. Germline CDR1 reads SGHRS; CDR2 reads YFSETQ. CDR3 sequence: CASSLAPPSGPSTDTQYF. For the CDR3, the DNA is TGCGCCAGCAGCTTGGCCCCACCTAGCGGACCTAGCACAGATACGCAGTATTTT.

On this clone: The junction does not match germline at one end; this may be a read error. CDR3 coding DNA: TGTGCCAGCAGTTACGCCGGGACAGGGGGTTTCTACGAGCAGTACTTC. Its protein product is CASSYAGTGGFYEQYF. The chain links TRBV10-3 to TRBJ2-7; 11 positions match TRBD1. The germline V gene has CDR1 ENHRY and CDR2 SYGVKD. The length of the CDR3 is 16 residues.

This clone has a handful of counts. The rearrangement joins TRBV28 to TRBJ2-7; D might be TRBD2 (6 bases). Per the germline V gene, CDR1 is MDHEN and CDR2 is SYDVKM. The V end was cut by 6 bases, the J end by 7 bases, with 22 bases between. The CDR3 consists of 15 residues. Here the CDR3 reads CASSPGGTAATEQYF. The CDR3 region has the DNA TGTGCCAGCAGCCCGGGCGGGACCGCCGCTACGGAGCAGTACTTC.

The chain employs TRBV4-3 and TRBJ2-1; 14 bases are a match to TRBD2. The CDR3 covers 15 residues. Germline V CDR1 and CDR2: LGHNA, YSLEER. V was clipped by 4 bases and J by 7 bases; unmatched bases: 3. Written as DNA, the CDR3 is TGCGCCAGCAGCCGACTAGCGGGAGGGCCAAATGAGCAGTTCTTC. Translating gives CASSRLAGGPNEQFF.